The 32 T cell receptor beta chains reported below all come from one sample, sequenced in a study of patients and donors after allogeneic stem cell transplantation. TCRdb reanalysed the RT-PCR reads using MiXCR and keeps one entry per CDR3 protein. The profile shows fewer than 60,000 distinct CDR3 sequences, roughly 13% of them singletons. Sequenced: blood, either unsorted or a sorted T cell fraction (not recorded which). These receptors all stem from a human donor who was either an allogeneic HSCT recipient or a stem cell or donor lymphocyte infusion donor (not recorded which). It is not recorded whose cells these are; they may come from a transplant donor.

This clonotype was detected many times. This chain uses TRBV7-9 with TRBJ2-1; 8 bases map to TRBD2. V lost 5 bases, J lost 9 bases, and 18 bases stayed unmatched. Germline lookup yields CDR1 SEHNR and CDR2 FQNEAQ (reference sequence). The CDR3 is 17 amino acids. CDR3 in DNA: TGTGCCAGCAGCCCGAAACCTGGGACTAGTTTGTTTCTTGAGCAGTTCTTC. Encoded protein: CASSPKPGTSLFLEQFF.

The chain is built from TRBV7-9 and TRBJ2-3; 9 nucleotides line up with TRBD2. Germline lookup yields CDR1 SEHNR and CDR2 FQNEAQ (reference sequence). The CDR3 sequence is 19 residues long. The J segment lost 1 base and the V segment lost 7 bases, leaving 18 bases of the junction unmatched. The CDR3 DNA follows: TGTGCCAGCACCCCCTCAGGGGCTAGCGGGATCGGCGGCACAGATACGCAGTATTTT. Protein sequence: CASTPSGASGIGGTDTQYF.

This sequence joins TRBV29-1 and TRBJ2-7; D may be TRBD1 (7 bases). CDR1 and CDR2 (germline): SQVTM, ANQGSEA. V lost 6 bases and J 2 bases, leaving 17 bases between the germline ends. The CDR3 length is 14 residues. The CDR3 coding sequence is TGCAGCGTCGGCGGGACAGCCATCGCCTACGAGCAGTACTTC. It encodes CSVGGTAIAYEQYF.

This sequence joins TRBV12-3 or TRBV12-4 and TRBJ2-2, with 9 bases fitting TRBD2. This CDR3 is built from 18 residues. Trimming removed 5 bases from V and 2 bases from J; junction bases left unmatched: 12. DNA of the CDR3: TGTGCCAGCAGTGGAACCAATAGCGGGAGCATAAACACCGGGGAGCTGTTTTTT. It codes for CASSGTNSGSINTGELFF.

J is TRBJ2-7 and V is TRBV14, with a weak D call TRBD1 (6 bases). The CDR3 covers 15 residues. V was pared by 4 bases and J by 2 bases, with 15 bases between. From germline, CDR1 is SGHDN and CDR2 FVKESK. CDR3 sequence: CASSLLRTETYEQYF. In DNA, the CDR3 is TGTGCCAGCAGCCTTCTGAGGACAGAGACCTACGAGCAGTACTTC.

This clonotype has a single count. The conserved final phenylalanine or tryptophan is absent from the CDR3, which likely points to a read error. The chain links TRBV5-1 to TRBJ2-3; D is unresolved. The CDR3 is 12 residues long. The germline V gene has CDR1 SGHRS and CDR2 YFSETQ. Between the trimmed V and J ends, which lost 4 bases and 2 bases, there was a span of 5 bases. DNA of the CDR3: TGCGCCAGCAGCCCCTCCACAGATACGCAGTATTCT. Protein product: CASSPSTDTQYS.

This clonotype came up many times. The chain combines TRBV29-1 with TRBJ1-2; 8 nucleotides align to TRBD1. The CDR3 is 15 residues long. V lost 7 bases to trimming and J lost 6 bases; unmatched junction nucleotides: 16. Germline CDR1 is SQVTM and CDR2 is ANQGSEA. The CDR3 sequence is CSAAASGTGLNGYTF. The CDR3 DNA sequence: TGCAGCGCAGCAGCCTCCGGGACAGGTTTGAATGGCTACACCTTC.

This clonotype was recorded at least ten times. For the CDR3, the DNA is TGCAGTGCTATCATAACAGGGGGCGGTGAGCAGTTCTTC. This codes for CSAIITGGGEQFF. V usage is TRBV20-1 and J usage is TRBJ2-1, with 9 nucleotides matching TRBD1. In germline, CDR1 is DFQATT, CDR2 SNEGSKA (reference sequence). The CDR3 extends over 13 amino acids. With V trimmed by 4 bases and J by 9 bases, 7 bases remained unmatched.

This chain joins TRBV25-1 and TRBJ2-2; 10 bases line up with TRBD2. The germline V gene encodes CDR1 MGHDK and CDR2 SYGVNS. This CDR3 spans 14 amino acids. V lost 7 bases and J lost 6; bases outside the gene matches: 5. In nucleotides, the CDR3 is TGTGCCAGCAAACTAGCGGGACTCGCCGGGGAGCTGTTTTTT. Translated, it gives CASKLAGLAGELFF.

This clonotype has ten or more counts. The genes are TRBV27 and TRBJ1-5; D is ambiguous. This CDR3 has 15 residues. The V gene lost 6 bases and the J gene lost 5 bases, with 17 bases spanning the gap. The V gene's germline CDR1 is MNHEY and CDR2 SMNVEV (reference sequence). Written as DNA, the CDR3 is TGTGCCAGCAGGGGTACAGCCTCAAAGTATCAGCCCCAGCATTTT. As protein: CASRGTASKYQPQHF.

There are many counts of this clonotype. The J gene is TRBJ1-4, the V gene TRBV10-3; D uncertain. V gave up 4 bases and J gave up 4 bases, with 4 bases separating them. Germline assignment: CDR1 ENHRY and CDR2 SYGVKD. CDR3 length equals 12 residues. CDR3 amino acids: CAISGGNEKLFF. In DNA form, the CDR3 reads TGTGCCATCAGTGGCGGTAATGAAAAACTGTTTTTT.

The V gene is TRBV7-8, the J gene TRBJ2-1; D not certain. Germline CDR1 SGHVS, CDR2 FQNEAQ. Trimming stripped 5 bases from V and 8 bases from J, with 16 bases between. This CDR3 spans 14 amino acids. Written as DNA, the CDR3 is TGTGCCAGCAGCCTCATAGCCCCCCCCGATGAGCAGTTCTTC. Its protein is CASSLIAPPDEQFF.

The chain has TRBV25-1 and TRBJ2-5; the D gene is possibly TRBD1 (5 bases). CDR3 length equals 17 residues. Germline CDR1 MGHDK, CDR2 SYGVNS. Trimming removed 1 base from V and 4 bases from J, with 19 bases in between. CDR3 residues: CASSEFASLQGIETQYF. CDR3 coding DNA: TGTGCCAGCAGTGAATTTGCCAGTCTTCAGGGAATAGAGACCCAGTACTTC.

The table lists this clonotype with many counts. The J gene is TRBJ1-3, the V gene TRBV20-1; D unresolved. V was shortened by 4 bases and J by 0 bases, with 10 bases between the two germline ends. The CDR3 contains 14 residues. Germline loops: CDR1 DFQATT, CDR2 SNEGSKA (reference sequence). CDR3 nucleotides: TGCAGTGCTATACCCGGCGGCTCTGGAAACACCATATATTTT. Its translation is CSAIPGGSGNTIYF.

In its sample, this clonotype was seen a few times. The genes are TRBV9 and TRBJ1-1; D gene ambiguous. Germline-derived CDR1 and CDR2 are SGDLS and YYNGEE. Trimming removed 0 bases from V and 4 bases from J, with 4 bases in between. This CDR3 has 12 residues. CDR3 in DNA: TGTGCCAGCAGCGTAGGAGGCACTGAAGCTTTCTTT. It codes for CASSVGGTEAFF.

Ten or more counts support this clonotype. The V and J genes are TRBV18 and TRBJ1-4; 8 bases line up with TRBD1. Germline V CDR1 and CDR2: KGHSH, LQKENI. After removal of 2 bases from V and 0 bases from J, the junction contained 11 bases not matched to a gene. The CDR3 loop spans 19 amino acids. The CDR3 sequence: CASSPWAGGEGATNEKLFF. The CDR3 nucleotides are TGTGCCAGCTCACCATGGGCAGGGGGCGAAGGTGCAACTAATGAAAAACTGTTTTTT.

The gene calls are TRBV13 and TRBJ2-7; TRBD2 aligns across 7 bases. J was trimmed by 5 bases and V by 4 bases; bases with no gene match: 11. The CDR3 is made up of 15 amino acids. CDR1 and CDR2 from the germline V gene are PRHDT and FYEKMQ (reference sequence). CDR3: CASSSVGGRTDEQYF. CDR3 nucleotides: TGTGCCAGCAGCTCTGTCGGCGGGAGAACTGACGAGCAGTACTTC. Together with reference TRBV13 and TRBJ2-7, the CDR3 gives the full variable domain: AAGVIQSPRHLIKEKRETATLKCYPIPRHDTVYWYQQGPGQDPQFLISFYEKMQSDKGSIPDRFSAQQFSDYHSELNMSSLELGDSALYFCASSSVGGRTDEQYFGPGTRLTVT.

This clonotype has only a few counts. The J gene is TRBJ1-4, the V gene TRBV29-1; D ambiguous. Per the germline V gene, CDR1 is SQVTM and CDR2 is ANQGSEA. CDR3 length equals 15 residues. The germline V and J ends were trimmed by 0 bases and 7 bases, with 15 bases remaining between them. In DNA form, the CDR3 reads TGCAGCGTTGAAGATTCGGGAAGAGTTGGTGAAAAACTGTTTTTT. Translating gives CSVEDSGRVGEKLFF.

The gene calls are TRBV29-1 and TRBJ2-7; 8 nucleotides agree with TRBD1. The junction had 12 bases not matched to a gene; V was cut back by 0 bases and J by 5 bases. The germline CDR1 and CDR2 sequences are SQVTM and ANQGSEA. The CDR3 sequence is 16 residues long. The CDR3 loop is CSVEDGQGRGPNEQYF. Here the CDR3 DNA reads TGCAGCGTTGAAGACGGACAGGGCCGGGGACCAAACGAGCAGTACTTC.

This clonotype was counted a few times. The rearrangement joins TRBV6-5 to TRBJ1-2; 10 nucleotides match TRBD1. This CDR3 has 14 amino acids. Germline lookup yields CDR1 MNHEY and CDR2 SVGAGI. V shed 2 bases, J shed 7 bases, and the junction held 4 bases outside the gene matches. CDR3 sequence: CASSYGTGVVGYTF. Here the CDR3 DNA reads TGTGCCAGCAGTTACGGGACAGGGGTGGTTGGCTACACCTTC.

This clonotype was seen a handful of times. CDR3 amino acids: CASSGLAEREKYNEQFF. The CDR3 nucleotides read TGTGCCAGCAGCGGCTTAGCGGAGCGGGAGAAATACAATGAGCAGTTCTTC. This chain connects TRBV7-9 to TRBJ2-1; TRBD2 matches at 8 bases. The germline V gene has CDR1 SEHNR and CDR2 FQNEAQ (reference sequence). V lost 5 bases and J lost 4; bases outside the gene matches: 13. CDR3 length: 17 amino acids.

Only a few counts were recorded for this clonotype. This chain links TRBV10-3 with TRBJ1-5; D gene ambiguous. V lost 0 bases and J 9 bases, leaving 6 bases between the germline ends. The germline V gene encodes CDR1 ENHRY and CDR2 SYGVKD. This CDR3 comprises 12 residues. The CDR3 sequence: CAISESEGPQHF. The CDR3, as DNA: TGTGCCATCAGTGAGTCCGAGGGGCCCCAGCATTTT.

V gene TRBV29-1 combines with J gene TRBJ2-3; D gene unclear. V lost 3 bases, J lost 0 bases, and 7 bases lay in between. The CDR3 extends over 13 amino acids. CDR1 and CDR2 (germline): SQVTM, ANQGSEA. DNA for the CDR3: TGCAGCGTTGACGTTGCTAGCACAGATACGCAGTATTTT. It yields the protein CSVDVASTDTQYF.

J is TRBJ2-1 and V is TRBV20-1; D gene uncertain. The CDR3 has 17 amino acids. Germline V gives CDR1 DFQATT, CDR2 SNEGSKA (reference sequence). With 0 bases removed from V and 8 bases from J, the gap between germline ends came to 23 bases. In nucleotides, the CDR3 is TGCAGTGCTAGAGATGAAAGAGTGAAGGTGGTTGGCGATGAGCAGTTCTTC. Translating gives CSARDERVKVVGDEQFF.

This clonotype was observed many times. The rearrangement links TRBV20-1 to TRBJ1-2; D unclear. V was shortened by 1 base and J by 5 bases, with 11 bases between the two germline ends. Germline values: CDR1 DFQATT, CDR2 SNEGSKA (reference sequence). The CDR3 covers 13 residues. The CDR3 region has the DNA TGCAGTGCTAGAGCGGATCGGGAATATGGCTACACCTTC. As protein: CSARADREYGYTF.

This clonotype was counted only a few times. The DNA of the CDR3 is TGTGCCAGCAGTACAGGGTGGACCGGGGAGCTGTTTTTT. It translates to CASSTGWTGELFF. The chain employs TRBV2 and TRBJ2-2; the D gene is possibly TRBD1 (6 bases). Germline CDR1 reads SNHLY; CDR2 reads FYNNEI. The V and J ends lost 5 bases and 5 bases respectively, with 9 bases between them. The CDR3 has 13 amino acids. Full variable domain (rest looked up from reference TRBV2 and TRBJ2-2): EPEVTQTPSHQVTQMGQEVILRCVPISNHLYFYWYRQILGQKVEFLVSFYNNEISEKSEIFDDQFSVERPDGSNFTLKIRSTKLEDSAMYFCASSTGWTGELFFGEGSRLTVL.

This clonotype was recorded a few times. At one end, the junction sequence differs from germline, possibly due to a read error. The rearrangement links TRBV10-2 to TRBJ2-5; TRBD1 matches 7 bases. CDR3 length: 14 residues. Germline lookup yields CDR1 WSHSY and CDR2 SAAADI. Here the CDR3 DNA reads TGCGCCAGCTCCCGGGACAGAGTCCAAGAGCCCCAGTACTTC. Protein: CASSRDRVQEPQYF.

The V gene is TRBV20-1, the J gene TRBJ2-1; TRBD1 or TRBD2 may be the D gene (5 bases each). V was pared by 6 bases and J by 9 bases, with 24 bases between. Germline V CDR1 and CDR2: DFQATT, SNEGSKA (reference sequence). The CDR3 consists of 15 residues. The CDR3 sequence is CSAREPGPQPGEQFF. Written as DNA, the CDR3 is TGCAGTGCCCGCGAACCGGGGCCTCAGCCCGGTGAGCAGTTCTTC.

This sequence joins TRBV5-6 and TRBJ1-1; TRBD1 matches at 8 bases. V was clipped by 3 bases and J by 5 bases; unmatched bases: 6. The CDR3 sequence is 14 residues long. Germline V gene data show CDR1 as SGHDT and CDR2 as YYEEEE. CDR3 sequence (DNA): TGTGCCAGCAGCTCCAGGGGGCGGAGGACTGAAGCTTTCTTT. Protein: CASSSRGRRTEAFF.

Only a few counts were recorded for this clonotype. The V and J genes are TRBV12-3 or TRBV12-4 and TRBJ1-2; 8 nucleotides match TRBD1. CDR3 size: 15 residues. The trim removed 6 bases at V and 5 bases at J, leaving 11 bases unmatched. CDR3 sequence reads: CASRVTGEIPYGYTF. CDR3 DNA sequence: TGTGCCAGCAGAGTGACAGGGGAAATCCCATATGGCTACACCTTC.

The J gene is TRBJ2-7, the V gene TRBV18; D possibly corresponds to TRBD2 (5 bases). The CDR3 runs to 15 residues. Germline V lookup: CDR1 KGHSH, CDR2 LQKENI. Trimming shortened V by 3 bases and J by 4 bases, and 16 bases separated the two germline ends. The CDR3, as DNA: TGTGCCAGCTCACCTGGAGCGGCCCCGCTTTACGAGCAGTACTTC. It codes for CASSPGAAPLYEQYF.

V and J are TRBV9 and TRBJ2-2; D call uncertain. Deletions cut 4 bases from V and 0 bases from J, with 7 bases between. Germline V gives CDR1 SGDLS, CDR2 YYNGEE. The CDR3 extends over 14 amino acids. The CDR3 spells CASSPRTNTGELFF. In DNA form, the CDR3 reads TGTGCCAGCAGCCCCCGGACGAACACCGGGGAGCTGTTTTTT.